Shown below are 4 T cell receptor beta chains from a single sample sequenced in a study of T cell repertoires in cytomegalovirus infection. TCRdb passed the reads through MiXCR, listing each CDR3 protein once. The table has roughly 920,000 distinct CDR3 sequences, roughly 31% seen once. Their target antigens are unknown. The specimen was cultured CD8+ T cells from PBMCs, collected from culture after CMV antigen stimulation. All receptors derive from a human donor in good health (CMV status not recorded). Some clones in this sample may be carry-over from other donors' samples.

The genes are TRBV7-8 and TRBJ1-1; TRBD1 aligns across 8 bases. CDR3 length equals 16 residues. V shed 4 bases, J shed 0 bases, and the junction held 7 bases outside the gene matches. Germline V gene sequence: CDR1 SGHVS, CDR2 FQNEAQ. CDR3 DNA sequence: TGTGCCAGCAGCTGGACGGGACAGGCGATGAACACTGAAGCTTTCTTT. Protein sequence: CASSWTGQAMNTEAFF. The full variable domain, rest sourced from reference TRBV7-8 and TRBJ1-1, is GAGVSQSPRYKVAKRGQDVALRCDPISGHVSLFWYQQALGQGPEFLTYFQNEAQLDKSGLPSDRFFAERPEGSVSTLKIQRTQQEDSAVYLCASSWTGQAMNTEAFFGQGTRLTVV.

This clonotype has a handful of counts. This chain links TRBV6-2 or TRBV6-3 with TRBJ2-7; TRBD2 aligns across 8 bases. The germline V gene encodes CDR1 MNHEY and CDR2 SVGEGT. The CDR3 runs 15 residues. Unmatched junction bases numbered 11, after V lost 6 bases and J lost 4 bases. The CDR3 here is CASSSRVAGLYEQYV. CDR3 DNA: TGTGCCAGCAGCTCCCGGGTAGCGGGGCTTTACGAGCAGTACGTC.

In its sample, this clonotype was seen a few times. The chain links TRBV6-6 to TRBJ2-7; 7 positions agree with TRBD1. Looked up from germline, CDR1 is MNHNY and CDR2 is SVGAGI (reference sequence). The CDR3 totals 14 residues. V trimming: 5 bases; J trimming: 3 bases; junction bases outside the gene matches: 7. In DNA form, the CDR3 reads TGTGCCAGCAGTGCCCGGGACAGCTTCTACGAGCAGTACGTC. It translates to CASSARDSFYEQYV.

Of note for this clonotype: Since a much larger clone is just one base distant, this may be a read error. The CDR3 region is CASSSGDYCQNEKLFF. CDR3 bases: TGTGCCAGCAGCTCTGGAGACTATTGCCAAAATGAAAAACTGTTTTTT. The V gene is TRBV7-2, the J gene TRBJ1-4; D gene ambiguous. The ends were cut back, 4 bases at V and 5 bases at J, with 17 bases in the middle. Per germline, CDR1 SGHTA and CDR2 FQGNSA. This CDR3 has 16 amino acids. Together with reference TRBV7-2 and TRBJ1-4, the CDR3 gives the full variable domain: GAGVSQSPSNKVTEKGKDVELRCDPISGHTALYWYRQSLGQGLEFLIYFQGNSAPDKSGLPSDRFSAERTGGSVSTLTIQRTQQEDSAVYLCASSSGDYCQNEKLFFGSGTQLSVL.